This T cell receptor (beta chain) was sequenced for a study of CD8+ T cells in alopecia areata. Whole-study context: Patients received oral tofacitinib, 5 to 10 mg twice daily, for moderate-to-severe alopecia areata.

cDNA prepared by RNA extraction and subsequent reverse transcription served as the template for sequencing. Libraries were prepared by immunoSEQ multiplex PCR; TCRdb keeps only in-frame clonotypes and omits some of them. The sample holds hundreds of thousands of clones, under 80% seen once. PBMCs were stained for CD3, CD4 and CD8, and CD4+ and CD8+ T cells were sorted. CDR1 SGHRS and CDR2 YFSETQ come from the germline V gene. The CDR3 spans 16 residues. V lost 3 bases and J lost 0, with 14 bases in between. The rearrangement joins TRBV5-1 to TRBJ2-3; D is perhaps TRBD2 (7 bases). The receptor's source is a human donor with alopecia areata. This specimen was CD4+ T cells sorted from blood, taken at week 0. CDR3 in DNA: TGCGCCAGCAGCTCGGGGGGCGCCCCTAGCACAGATACGCAGTATTTT. Protein: CASSSGGAPSTDTQYF.